The 32 T cell receptor beta chains below come from one sample, sequenced in a study of tumor and adjacent non-tumor tissue in lung cancer. A modified ARM-PCR protocol with three rounds of nested PCR amplified TCRbeta. One entry per CDR3 protein, called by TCRdb with MiXCR from the multiplex PCR reads. The sample contains 35,000 to 55,000 distinct CDR3 sequences, roughly 62% of which appear only once. RNA was extracted from bulk tissue without any cell sorting. More than 3 cm separated this lung sample from the edge of the tumor. The specimen was distant non-tumor lung tissue. These receptors were collected from a woman in her 40s with non-small cell lung cancer.

About this clonotype: A much more abundant neighbour one base away suggests this may be a read error. This chain connects TRBV20-1 to TRBJ1-2; possible D gene TRBD1, 5 bases. Germline CDR1 and CDR2: DFQATT and SNEGSKA (reference sequence). The CDR3 extends over 12 amino acids. CDR3 loop: CSARLGTYDYTF. The CDR3 DNA follows: TGCAGTGCTAGGCTCGGGACCTATGACTACACCTTC.

This rearrangement joins TRBV2 to TRBJ2-3; 9 bases map to TRBD1. This CDR3 has 12 residues. Looked up from germline, CDR1 is SNHLY and CDR2 is FYNNEI. V was pared by 3 bases and J by 14 bases, with 6 bases of the junction left unmatched. This CDR3 reads CASSDPGQGLYF. The CDR3 DNA reads TGTGCCAGCAGTGACCCGGGACAGGGATTGTATTTT.

The chain has TRBV6-1 and TRBJ1-5; tentative D call: TRBD1 (5 bases). The V gene's germline CDR1 is MNHNS and CDR2 SASEGT. The CDR3 is 14 amino acids. Trimming left V 8 bases short and J 9 bases short, with 20 bases between. As DNA, the CDR3 is TGTGCCAGCTGTGGGACCGAGTACGGGGCGCCCCAGCATTTT. As protein: CASCGTEYGAPQHF.

This clonotype is medium-sized. The chain carries TRBV29-1 and TRBJ2-3, with 8 bases aligning to TRBD1. There are 14 residues in the CDR3. Trimming removed 4 bases from V and 2 bases from J; junction bases left unmatched: 5. The germline V gene has CDR1 SQVTM and CDR2 ANQGSEA. The CDR3 region is CSVAGTGDTDTQYF. The DNA of the CDR3 is TGCAGCGTTGCCGGGACAGGAGACACAGATACGCAGTATTTT.

In its sample, this clonotype was seen a few times. With a much larger clone just one base away, this may be a read error. For the CDR3, the DNA is TGCGCCAGCAGCCAACCAAGCGGAGGAACCACAGATACGCAGTATTTT. It encodes CASSQPSGGTTDTQYF. The rearrangement uses TRBV5-1 and TRBJ2-3; the D gene is possibly TRBD2 (5 bases). V gave up 4 bases and J gave up 2 bases, with 17 bases separating them. Germline V gene lookup returns CDR1 SGHRS and CDR2 YFSETQ. This CDR3 has 16 residues.

V and J are TRBV11-3 and TRBJ1-5; a possible D gene is TRBD1 (6 bases). The CDR3 spans 15 residues. Germline V gives CDR1 SGHNT, CDR2 YENEEA. The CDR3 sequence: CGSSQGSDSNQPQHF. In nucleotides, the CDR3 is TGTGGTAGCAGTCAGGGGTCTGACAGCAATCAGCCCCAGCATTTT.

Note on this clonotype: An end of the junction differs from the germline gene, which may be a read error. The rearrangement uses TRBV10-3 and TRBJ1-4, with D hard to call. CDR3 length equals 14 residues. Germline CDR1 is ENHRY and CDR2 is SYGVKD. This chain's CDR3 is CAINDEGRGEKLLF. In DNA, the CDR3 is TGTGCCATCAATGACGAGGGAAGAGGTGAAAAACTGCTTTTT.

This sequence joins TRBV29-1 and TRBJ2-5; 9 nucleotides align to TRBD1. The CDR3 length is 15 residues. The germline CDR1 and CDR2 sequences are SQVTM and ANQGSEA. CDR3 sequence reads: CNARDREMGQETQYF. For the CDR3, the DNA is TGCAACGCCCGGGACAGGGAAATGGGGCAAGAGACCCAGTACTTC.

In this sample, this clonotype turned up a few times. The rearrangement joins TRBV1 to TRBJ2-1; whether TRBD1, the table's D call, matches the DNA was not checked. TRBV1 is marked as a pseudogene. This CDR3 has 17 amino acids. The CDR3 DNA follows: TGCACCATCAGCCAAGAGACCACGGGAATCTCCTACAATGAGCAGTTCTTC. Amino acids: CTISQETTGISYNEQFF.

This clonotype was detected a few times. The chain recombines TRBV11-2 with TRBJ2-4; the match to TRBD2 covers 11 bases. The CDR3 length is 16 residues. Losses at the gene ends were 5 bases for V and 8 bases for J; bases not matched to a gene: 11. Germline V CDR1 and CDR2: SGHAT, FQNNGV. The CDR3 region is CASSPGSSGGKDIQYF. CDR3 DNA: TGTGCCAGCAGCCCGGGGTCTAGCGGGGGGAAGGACATTCAGTACTTC.

Concerning this clonotype itself: Mismatch with germline at one junction end may stem from a read error. The chain recombines TRBV4-2 with TRBJ1-2; the match to TRBD1 covers 7 bases. This CDR3 has 15 residues. Germline values: CDR1 LGHNA, CDR2 YNFKEQ. CDR3 region: CASGQGGTGPYGYIF. DNA of the CDR3: TGTGCCAGCGGCCAAGGGGGCACAGGCCCCTATGGCTACATCTTC.

This clonotype was counted only a few times. This may be a read error, as it is one base from a much larger clone. The genes are TRBV6-6 and TRBJ1-4; the D gene is possibly TRBD1 (6 bases). Looked up from germline, CDR1 is MNHNY and CDR2 is SVGAGI (reference sequence). This CDR3 has 15 residues. Trimming left V 11 bases short and J 5 bases short, with 21 bases between. The chain's CDR3 is CAGIDTGRGNEKLFF. CDR3 nucleotide sequence: TGTGCCGGCATCGACACAGGGAGAGGAAATGAAAAACTGTTTTTT.

About this clonotype itself: An end of the junction differs from the germline gene, which may be a read error. V and J are TRBV6-2 or TRBV6-3 and TRBJ2-5; the D gene could be TRBD1 or TRBD2 (5 bases each). The assigned J gene may be wrong: the sequence end matches TRBJ2-1 better. Germline loops: CDR1 MNHEY, CDR2 SVGEGT. There are 14 residues in the CDR3. The CDR3 loop is CASARGTDVETQFF. DNA for the CDR3: TGCGCCAGCGCGAGGGGAACCGACGTGGAGACCCAGTTCTTC.

This CDR3 reads CASSLWPLAGRNDRFF. As DNA, the CDR3 is TGTGCCAGCAGCTTATGGCCACTAGCGGGGCGCAATGATCGGTTCTTC. The chain recombines TRBV11-2 with TRBJ2-1, with 10 nucleotides matching TRBD2. There are 16 residues in the CDR3. CDR1 is SGHAT and CDR2 is FQNNGV in the germline V gene. After removal of 2 bases from V and 15 bases from J, the junction contained 16 bases not matched to a gene.

Comments on this clonotype: This is likely a read error, given that the CDR3 carries no conserved phenylalanine or tryptophan at its end. The genes are TRBV4-1 and TRBJ2-3, with 9 bases fitting TRBD2. This CDR3 contains 19 residues. Germline V gives CDR1 MGHRA, CDR2 YSYEKL. As DNA, the CDR3 is TGTGCCAGCAGCCAAGCGGCAGCGGGGGGCCCAATTAGCACAGATACGCAGTATATT. The encoded protein is CASSQAAAGGPISTDTQYI.

This clonotype has a count of ten or more. The CDR3 region has the DNA TGCAGTGCTCCGCCTAGGGGATTCCAAGAGACCCAGTACTTC. It specifies CSAPPRGFQETQYF. The rearrangement links TRBV20-1 to TRBJ2-5; D might be TRBD1 (5 bases). Per the germline V gene, CDR1 is DFQATT and CDR2 is SNEGSKA (reference sequence). The V gene lost 5 bases and the J gene lost 1 base, with 14 bases spanning the gap. The CDR3 has 14 amino acids.

A word on this clonotype: Since a much larger clone is just one base distant, this may be a read error. J is TRBJ2-1 and V is TRBV29-1; D not certain. Germline CDR1 SQVTM, CDR2 ANQGSEA. This CDR3 contains 14 residues. The DNA for the CDR3 is TGCAGCGCCACTATCGGGTTTTCCTACAATGACCAGTTCTTC. It is translated as CSATIGFSYNDQFF.

Of note for this clonotype: Germline and junction disagree at one end, which may indicate a read error. The chain combines TRBV12-3 or TRBV12-4 with TRBJ1-5; D is ambiguous. The CDR3 spans 15 residues. The CDR3, as DNA: TGTGCCAGCAGTTTTAAAGTGGGCATTAATCAGCCCCATCATTTT. Translated, it gives CASSFKVGINQPHHF.

In the case of this clonotype: The conserved final phenylalanine or tryptophan is absent from the CDR3, which likely points to a read error. The chain couples TRBV12-3 or TRBV12-4 to TRBJ2-1; 15 nucleotides line up with TRBD2. The CDR3 is made up of 17 amino acids. Trimming removed 5 bases from V and 4 bases from J; junction bases left unmatched: 6. CDR3 DNA: TGTGCCAGCAGTGTAGGGACTAGCGGGGGGAAATACAATGAGCAGTTCTTA. Protein: CASSVGTSGGKYNEQFL.

V is TRBV5-1 and J is TRBJ2-1; TRBD2 aligns across 8 bases. This CDR3 comprises 15 residues. The junction had 10 bases not matched to a gene; V was cut back by 2 bases and J by 9 bases. Germline V gene lookup returns CDR1 SGHRS and CDR2 YFSETQ. CDR3 amino acids: CASSLTGGPSIEQFF. The CDR3 DNA reads TGCGCCAGCAGCTTAACGGGAGGGCCCTCTATTGAGCAGTTCTTC.

Worth noting for this clonotype: An end of the junction differs from the germline gene, which may be a read error. The chain uses TRBV6-5 and TRBJ2-7; D may correspond to TRBD1 or TRBD2 (5 bases each). Germline V gene sequence: CDR1 MNHEY, CDR2 SVGAGI. This CDR3 spans 16 amino acids. CDR3 coding DNA: TGTGCCAGCAGTTTCAGGACTGGGGGACCCTCCCACGAGCAGTACTTC. Its protein is CASSFRTGGPSHEQYF.

This clonotype showed up many times. V gene TRBV11-1 combines with J gene TRBJ2-2; TRBD1 matches at 8 bases. Germline V CDR1 and CDR2: SGHAT, FQDESV (reference sequence). The V gene end was trimmed by 4 bases and the J gene end by 4 bases; junction bases not matched to a gene: 11. The CDR3 has 17 amino acids. The CDR3 loop reads CASSSPTGQGGTGELFF. The CDR3 nucleotides are TGTGCCAGCAGCTCCCCGACAGGACAGGGAGGCACCGGGGAGCTGTTTTTT.

As for this clonotype: This is likely a read error, given that the CDR3 carries no conserved phenylalanine or tryptophan at its end. The DNA is left out, because the CDR3 cannot be placed on it with certainty; the CDR3 is given as TCRdb lists it. The gene calls are TRBV7-8 and TRBJ2-7; the D call TRBD2 from the table was never checked on the DNA. Counting both end residues, the CDR3 totals 15 amino acids. The germline V gene has CDR1 SGHVS and CDR2 FQNEAQ. The CDR3 reads CASSLELAGVNERYL.

The count of this clonotype is one. V is TRBV4-1 and J is TRBJ2-3, with 9 bases matching TRBD2. Per germline, CDR1 MGHRA and CDR2 YSYEKL. The CDR3 loop spans 16 amino acids. The DNA for the CDR3 is TGCGCTGGCAGCCAAGCCGCGGGAGGGGTACTTGGTACGCAGTATTTT. Its translation: CAGSQAAGGVLGTQYF.

In this sample, this clonotype turned up many times. This rearrangement joins TRBV14 to TRBJ1-1; D perhaps matches TRBD1 (6 bases). CDR1 and CDR2 (germline): SGHDN, FVKESK. The CDR3 totals 13 residues. V was clipped by 10 bases and J by 0 bases, with 12 bases between them. The CDR3 loop is CANPGHLNTEAFF. The CDR3 region has the DNA TGTGCCAACCCGGGACACTTGAACACTGAAGCTTTCTTT.

A word on this clonotype: The junction departs from germline at one end; a sequencing error may be responsible. This sequence joins TRBV6-1 and TRBJ1-5; 7 bases fit TRBD1. CDR3 size: 16 residues. The germline V gene encodes CDR1 MNHNS and CDR2 SASEGT. The CDR3 DNA is TGTGCCACCAGTGAATTACCGGGACAGAGGGATCAGCCCCAGCATTTT. Amino acids: CATSELPGQRDQPQHF.

As to this clonotype: At one end, the junction sequence differs from germline, possibly due to a read error. The CDR3: CAISLELITIYF. The CDR3 DNA reads TGTGCCATCAGCTTAGAACTGATCACCATATATTTT. V usage is TRBV11-2 and J usage is TRBJ1-3; D remains unclear. The CDR3 loop spans 12 amino acids. Germline CDR1 reads SGHAT; CDR2 reads FQNNGV.

Concerning this clonotype itself: Being one base from a much bigger clone, this may be a read error. This chain links TRBV28 with TRBJ2-5; 9 positions match TRBD2. There are 17 residues in the CDR3. In germline, CDR1 is MDHEN, CDR2 SYDVKM. V shed 6 bases, J shed 1 base, and the junction held 12 bases outside the gene matches. This chain's CDR3 is CASSQQPAGGFQETQYF. DNA for the CDR3: TGTGCCAGCAGCCAACAGCCAGCGGGAGGCTTCCAAGAGACCCAGTACTTC.

The sample holds one count of this clonotype. Germline and junction disagree at one end, which may indicate a read error. CDR3 loop: CVSSYSSGFMSGEQCF. DNA of the CDR3: TGTGTCAGCAGTTACTCGTCAGGGTTTATGAGCGGCGAGCAGTGCTTC. V is TRBV6-2 or TRBV6-3 and J is TRBJ2-7; D assignment may be TRBD1 or TRBD2 (5 bases each). CDR1 and CDR2 from the germline V gene are MNHEY and SVGEGT. This CDR3 is 16 amino acids long.

Remarks on this clonotype: Relative to the germline gene, one junction end is altered; a read error may explain this. V and J are TRBV2 and TRBJ1-1, with D tentatively TRBD1 (6 bases). CDR3 length equals 13 residues. The germline gives CDR1 SNHLY, CDR2 FYNNEI. The DNA of the CDR3 is TGTGTCAGCAGGCGTAAAGGGGGATTAGGGGCTTTCTTT. This codes for CVSRRKGGLGAFF.

This clonotype was recorded at least ten times. This chain links TRBV7-9 with TRBJ1-5; D possibly corresponds to TRBD1 (6 bases). Germline lookup yields CDR1 SEHNR and CDR2 FQNEAQ (reference sequence). Trimming shortened V by 2 bases and J by 0 bases, and 11 bases separated the two germline ends. The CDR3 totals 16 residues. CDR3 sequence: CASSLSTGNSNQPQHF. The CDR3 DNA reads as TGTGCCAGCAGCTTAAGCACAGGGAATAGCAATCAGCCCCAGCATTTT.

This clonotype was observed at least ten times. This chain connects TRBV5-4 to TRBJ2-1; D may correspond to TRBD1 or TRBD2 (5 bases each). Trimming removed 0 bases at V and 0 bases at J, with 19 bases between. Germline CDR1 SGHNT, CDR2 YYREEE (reference sequence). CDR3 length equals 19 residues. The CDR3 sequence is CASSLGPGWGSTSYNEQFF. Here the CDR3 DNA reads TGTGCCAGCAGCTTGGGGCCGGGATGGGGGTCGACCTCCTACAATGAGCAGTTCTTC. The full variable domain, rest sourced from reference TRBV5-4 and TRBJ2-1, is ETGVTQSPTHLIKTRGQQVTLRCSSQSGHNTVSWYQQALGQGPQFIFQYYREEENGRGNFPPRFSGLQFPNYSSELNVNALELDDSALYLCASSLGPGWGSTSYNEQFFGPGTRLTVL.